This T cell receptor beta chain stems from a study of T-cell memory formation after mild COVID-19. Findings and caveats of the study: Day 15 to 85 contracting clones showed balanced CD4/CD8; later expanders leaned CD4+. CD4+ clones that contracted lay mainly in CM and EM; CD8+ ones lay in EMRA.

Germline V CDR1 and CDR2: SGDLS, YYNGEE. The CDR3 spans 15 residues. V lost 4 bases and J lost 11; bases outside the gene matches: 14. This clonotype was seen many times. Its antigen is still unknown. After 5'RACE with constant-segment primers, TCR alpha and TCR beta cDNA libraries carrying sample barcodes and UMIs were obtained. MiXCR, applied by TCRdb to the 5' RACE reads, yields one record per CDR3 protein. Among about 290,000 distinct CDR3 sequences listed, around 15% were seen once. The TCR comes from a young man who had mild COVID-19 (a few samples of this study predate the infection). Cell type and time point are not known. Sequenced: PBMCs or a T cell subset sorted from them (not recorded which). The rearrangement links TRBV9 to TRBJ2-1; TRBD1 aligns across 8 bases. The CDR3 DNA reads as TGTGCCAGCAGCATCGGACAGGGTCGAGGGCCCAAGCAGTTCTTC. Translating gives CASSIGQGRGPKQFF. Using reference TRBV9 and TRBJ2-1 for the parts outside the CDR3, the full variable domain is DSGVTQTPKHLITATGQRVTLRCSPRSGDLSVYWYQQSLDQGLQFLIQYYNGEERAKGNILERFSAQQFPDLHSELNLSSLELGDSALYFCASSIGQGRGPKQFFGPGTRLTVL.